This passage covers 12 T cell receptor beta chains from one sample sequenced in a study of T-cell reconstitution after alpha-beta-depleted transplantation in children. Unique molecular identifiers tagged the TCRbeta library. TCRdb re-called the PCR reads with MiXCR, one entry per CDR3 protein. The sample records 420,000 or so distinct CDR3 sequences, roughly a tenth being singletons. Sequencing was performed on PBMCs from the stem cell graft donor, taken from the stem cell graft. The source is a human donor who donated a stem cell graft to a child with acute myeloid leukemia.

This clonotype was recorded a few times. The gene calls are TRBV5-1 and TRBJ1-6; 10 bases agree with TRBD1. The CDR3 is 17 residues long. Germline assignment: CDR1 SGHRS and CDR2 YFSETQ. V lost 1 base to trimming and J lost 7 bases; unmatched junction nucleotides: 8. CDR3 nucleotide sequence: TGCGCCAGCAGCTTGTCCCCCGCGGGACAGGGGAATTCACCCCTCCACTTT. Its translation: CASSLSPAGQGNSPLHF.

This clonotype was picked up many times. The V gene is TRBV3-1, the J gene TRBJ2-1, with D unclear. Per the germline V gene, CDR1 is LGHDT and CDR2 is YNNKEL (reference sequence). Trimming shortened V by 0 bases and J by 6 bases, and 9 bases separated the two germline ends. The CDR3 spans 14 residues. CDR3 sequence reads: CASSQDVTTNEQFF. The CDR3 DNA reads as TGTGCCAGCAGCCAAGATGTTACCACCAATGAGCAGTTCTTC.

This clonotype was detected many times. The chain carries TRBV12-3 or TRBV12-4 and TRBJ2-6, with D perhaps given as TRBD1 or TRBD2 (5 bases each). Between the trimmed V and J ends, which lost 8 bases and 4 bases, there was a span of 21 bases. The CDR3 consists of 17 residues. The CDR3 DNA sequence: TGTGCCAGCGCAGCCGGGGCCATCACGCAAGGGGCCAACGTCCTGACTTTC. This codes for CASAAGAITQGANVLTF.

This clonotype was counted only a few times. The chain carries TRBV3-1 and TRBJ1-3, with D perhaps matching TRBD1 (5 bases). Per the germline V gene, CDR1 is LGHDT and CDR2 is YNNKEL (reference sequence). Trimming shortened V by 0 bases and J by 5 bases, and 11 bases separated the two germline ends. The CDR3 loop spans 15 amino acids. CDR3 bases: TGTGCCAGCAGCCAAGACCTGACAGCCCGAAACACCATATATTTT. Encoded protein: CASSQDLTARNTIYF. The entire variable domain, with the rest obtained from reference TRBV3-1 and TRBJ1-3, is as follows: DTAVSQTPKYLVTQMGNDKSIKCEQNLGHDTMYWYKQDSKKFLKIMFSYNNKELIINETVPNRFSPKSPDKAHLNLHINSLELGDSAVYFCASSQDLTARNTIYFGEGSWLTVV.

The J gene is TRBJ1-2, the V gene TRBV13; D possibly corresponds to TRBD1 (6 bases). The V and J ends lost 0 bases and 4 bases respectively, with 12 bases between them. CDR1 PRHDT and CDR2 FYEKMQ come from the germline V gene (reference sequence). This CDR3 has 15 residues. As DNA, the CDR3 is TGTGCCAGCAGCTTAGGTCCCGGGACACCCTATGGCTACACCTTC. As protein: CASSLGPGTPYGYTF.

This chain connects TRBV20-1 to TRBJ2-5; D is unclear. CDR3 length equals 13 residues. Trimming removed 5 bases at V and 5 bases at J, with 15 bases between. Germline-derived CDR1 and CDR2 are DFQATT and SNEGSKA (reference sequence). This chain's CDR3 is CSARVPPVETQYF. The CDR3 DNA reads TGCAGTGCTCGAGTCCCTCCTGTGGAGACCCAGTACTTC.

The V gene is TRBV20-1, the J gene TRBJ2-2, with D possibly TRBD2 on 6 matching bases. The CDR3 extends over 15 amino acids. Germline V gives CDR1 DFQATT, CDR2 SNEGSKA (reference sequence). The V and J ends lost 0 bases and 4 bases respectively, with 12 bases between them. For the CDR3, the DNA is TGCAGTGCTAGAGATCGGGAGTTTGCCACCGGGGAGCTGTTTTTT. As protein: CSARDREFATGELFF.

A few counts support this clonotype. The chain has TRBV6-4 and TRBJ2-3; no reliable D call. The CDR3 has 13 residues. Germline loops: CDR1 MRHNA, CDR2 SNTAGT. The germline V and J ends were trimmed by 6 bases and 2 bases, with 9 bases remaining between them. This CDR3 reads CASSEKDTDTQYF. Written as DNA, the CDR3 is TGTGCCAGCAGCGAAAAAGACACAGATACGCAGTATTTT.

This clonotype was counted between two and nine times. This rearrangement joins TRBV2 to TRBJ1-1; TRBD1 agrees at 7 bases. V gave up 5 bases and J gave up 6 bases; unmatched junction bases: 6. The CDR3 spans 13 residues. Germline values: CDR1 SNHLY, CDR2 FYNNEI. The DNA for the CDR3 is TGTGCCAGCAGTACAGGGGAAAACTCTGAAGCTTTCTTT. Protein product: CASSTGENSEAFF.

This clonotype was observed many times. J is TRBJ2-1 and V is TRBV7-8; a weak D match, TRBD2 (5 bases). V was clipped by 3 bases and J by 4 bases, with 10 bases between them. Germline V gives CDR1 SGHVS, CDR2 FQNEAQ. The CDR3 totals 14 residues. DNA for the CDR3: TGTGCCAGCAGCTTGAGCGGTACTTACAATGAGCAGTTCTTC. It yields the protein CASSLSGTYNEQFF. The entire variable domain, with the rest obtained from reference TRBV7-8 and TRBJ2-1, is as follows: GAGVSQSPRYKVAKRGQDVALRCDPISGHVSLFWYQQALGQGPEFLTYFQNEAQLDKSGLPSDRFFAERPEGSVSTLKIQRTQQEDSAVYLCASSLSGTYNEQFFGPGTRLTVL.

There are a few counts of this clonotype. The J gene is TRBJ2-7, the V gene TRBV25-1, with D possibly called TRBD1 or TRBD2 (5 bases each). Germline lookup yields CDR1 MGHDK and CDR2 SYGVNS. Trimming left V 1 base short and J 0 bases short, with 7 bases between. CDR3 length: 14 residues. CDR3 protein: CASSESGTSYEQYF. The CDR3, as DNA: TGTGCCAGCAGTGAATCGGGGACCTCCTACGAGCAGTACTTC.

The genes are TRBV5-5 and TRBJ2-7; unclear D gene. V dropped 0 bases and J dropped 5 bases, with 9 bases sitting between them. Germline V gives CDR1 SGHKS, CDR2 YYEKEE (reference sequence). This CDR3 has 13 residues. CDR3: CASSLASLNEQYF. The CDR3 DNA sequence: TGTGCCAGCAGCTTGGCCAGCCTCAACGAGCAGTACTTC.